These 8 T cell receptor beta chains were all obtained from the same sample, sequenced in a study of cytomegalovirus exposure and HLA in healthy donors. Method: immunoSEQ multiplex PCR; TCRdb's copy keeps in-frame clones and lacks some. The sample records 95,000 to 150,000 clones, approximately 94% being singletons. Sequenced material: PBMCs. Source of these receptors: a man aged 18 to 35 in good health and CMV-seronegative.

The gene calls are TRBV27 and TRBJ2-6; D uncertain. Germline CDR1 MNHEY, CDR2 SMNVEV (reference sequence). The CDR3 totals 15 residues. V was shortened by 5 bases and J by 0 bases, with 8 bases between the two germline ends. The CDR3 region is CASSVFISGANVLTF. CDR3 coding DNA: TGTGCCAGCAGTGTATTTATCTCTGGGGCCAACGTCCTGACTTTC. Supplemented by reference TRBV27 and TRBJ2-6, the full variable domain reads EAQVTQNPRYLITVTGKKLTVTCSQNMNHEYMSWYRQDPGLGLRQIYYSMNVEVTDKGDVPEGYKVSRKEKRNFPLILESPSPNQTSLYFCASSVFISGANVLTFGAGSRLTVL.

J is TRBJ1-2 and V is TRBV4-1; D is unclear. The CDR3 is made up of 12 amino acids. Germline lookup yields CDR1 MGHRA and CDR2 YSYEKL. With 0 bases removed from V and 8 bases from J, the gap between germline ends came to 7 bases. The DNA for the CDR3 is TGCGCCAGCAGCCAAGATGCGCGCGGCTACACCTTC. This encodes CASSQDARGYTF.

The chain is built from TRBV30 and TRBJ1-5, with a weak D call TRBD1 (5 bases). Trimming took off 2 bases at V and 6 bases at J, with 11 bases between the two ends. Looked up from germline, CDR1 is GTSNPN and CDR2 is SVGIG (reference sequence). This CDR3 contains 13 residues. In DNA form, the CDR3 reads TGTGCCTGGAGTTCAGGGTTTAGTCAGCCCCAGCATTTT. This translates into CAWSSGFSQPQHF.

The genes are TRBV5-6 and TRBJ2-6; no clear D. The CDR3 runs 16 residues. Germline CDR1 reads SGHDT; CDR2 reads YYEEEE. Trimming removed 0 bases from V and 0 bases from J, with 7 bases in between. CDR3 sequence (DNA): TGTGCCAGCAGCTTGGCATTGTTCTCTGGGGCCAACGTCCTGACTTTC. It specifies CASSLALFSGANVLTF.

The chain has TRBV7-9 and TRBJ2-7, with a possible D match to TRBD2 (6 bases). The CDR3 runs to 14 residues. CDR1 SEHNR and CDR2 FQNEAQ come from the germline V gene (reference sequence). The V and J ends lost 6 bases and 1 base respectively, with 13 bases between them. CDR3 in DNA: TGTGCCAGCAGTCGTCTCGGGGGTTCCTACGAGCAGTACTTC. This encodes CASSRLGGSYEQYF.

The rearrangement links TRBV11-2 to TRBJ1-2; no firm D call. Trimming took off 4 bases at V and 8 bases at J, with 11 bases between the two ends. Looked up from germline, CDR1 is SGHAT and CDR2 is FQNNGV. This CDR3 has 12 amino acids. CDR3 protein: CASSSSARGYTF. The CDR3 region has the DNA TGTGCCAGCAGCTCTTCGGCGCGGGGCTACACCTTC. Variable domain in full (rest from reference TRBV11-2 and TRBJ1-2): EAGVAQSPRYKIIEKRQSVAFWCNPISGHATLYWYQQILGQGPKLLIQFQNNGVVDDSQLPKDRFSAERLKGVDSTLKIQPAKLEDSAVYLCASSSSARGYTFGSGTRLTVV.

CDR3 loop: CAWSAGRVPQHF. The CDR3 DNA reads as TGTGCCTGGTCTGCAGGGAGGGTGCCCCAGCATTTT. This chain joins TRBV30 and TRBJ1-5; a weak D match, TRBD1 (5 bases). The CDR3 is 12 amino acids. V gave up 5 bases and J gave up 9 bases, with 14 bases separating them. CDR1 is GTSNPN and CDR2 is SVGIG in the germline V gene (reference sequence).

This clone appeared once. The chain has TRBV29-1 and TRBJ2-2, with D possibly being TRBD2 (6 bases). Trimming removed 1 base from V and 5 bases from J, with 20 bases in between. CDR1 and CDR2 from the germline V gene are SQVTM and ANQGSEA. CDR3 size: 17 residues. The CDR3 DNA reads TGCAGCGTTGAAGTGCCACCGGGACTGACGAGGACCGGGGAGCTGTTTTTT. It translates to CSVEVPPGLTRTGELFF.